The 23 T cell receptor beta chains in this list originate from one sample, sequenced in a study of cytomegalovirus exposure and HLA in healthy donors. Data came from immunoSEQ multiplex PCR; TCRdb stores just in-frame clones and leaves some out. This table has 250,000 or so clones, about 90% appearing once. Material for sequencing was PBMCs. Receptors were obtained from a man younger than 35 in good health and CMV-seropositive.

This sequence joins TRBV9 and TRBJ2-1, with 14 bases that match TRBD2. Germline V gives CDR1 SGDLS, CDR2 YYNGEE. V dropped 3 bases and J dropped 7; count of bases not matched to a gene: 6. The CDR3 contains 16 residues. This chain's CDR3 is CASSEGLAGVRNEQFF. The CDR3 DNA reads as TGTGCCAGCAGCGAGGGACTAGCGGGAGTACGGAATGAGCAGTTCTTC. Supplemented by reference TRBV9 and TRBJ2-1, the full variable domain reads DSGVTQTPKHLITATGQRVTLRCSPRSGDLSVYWYQQSLDQGLQFLIQYYNGEERAKGNILERFSAQQFPDLHSELNLSSLELGDSALYFCASSEGLAGVRNEQFFGPGTRLTVL.

V gene TRBV30 combines with J gene TRBJ2-5, with a tentative D call TRBD2 (5 bases). The CDR3 extends over 16 amino acids. Germline loops: CDR1 GTSNPN, CDR2 SVGIG (reference sequence). Trimming removed 0 bases from V and 1 base from J, with 15 bases in between. CDR3 DNA sequence: TGTGCCTGGAGTGTAGGCAATCGGGGAATCCAAGAGACCCAGTACTTC. Translating it yields CAWSVGNRGIQETQYF.

V and J are TRBV15 and TRBJ2-2, with D possibly TRBD1 on 6 matching bases. V was pared by 0 bases and J by 7 bases, with 9 bases between. This CDR3 region has 14 residues. Per the germline V gene, CDR1 is LNHNV and CDR2 is YYDKDF (reference sequence). The CDR3 loop reads CATSRDQGSGELFF. In DNA form, the CDR3 reads TGTGCCACCAGCAGAGATCAGGGGAGCGGGGAGCTGTTTTTT.

V and J are TRBV30 and TRBJ2-1; a weak D match, TRBD2 (5 bases). V was clipped by 3 bases and J by 6 bases, with 9 bases between them. The V gene's germline CDR1 is GTSNPN and CDR2 SVGIG (reference sequence). The CDR3 sequence is 12 residues long. CDR3 bases: TGTGCCTGGAGCCGGACTGGCAATGAGCAGTTCTTC. This sequence encodes CAWSRTGNEQFF.

The chain's CDR3 is CSVEDGVRDYEQYF. In DNA form, the CDR3 reads TGCAGCGTTGAAGATGGTGTCAGAGACTACGAGCAGTACTTC. The rearrangement uses TRBV29-1 and TRBJ2-7; D is ambiguous. There are 14 residues in the CDR3. Germline V gene data show CDR1 as SQVTM and CDR2 as ANQGSEA. V was shortened by 0 bases and J by 3 bases, with 12 bases between the two germline ends.

The chain combines TRBV19 with TRBJ1-2; the D gene is possibly TRBD1 (6 bases). The CDR3 spans 13 residues. Trimming took 2 bases from V and 6 from J, leaving 10 bases between them. Looked up from germline, CDR1 is LNHDA and CDR2 is SQIVND (reference sequence). The CDR3 nucleotides are TGTGCCAGTAGTATATGGTCAGGGGATGGCTACACCTTC. This sequence encodes CASSIWSGDGYTF.

Concerning this clone: At one of its ends the junction is not consistent with the germline gene, which may arise from a read error. J is TRBJ1-2 and V is TRBV18; weak D call: TRBD1 (6 bases). This CDR3 region has 17 residues. Germline V CDR1 and CDR2: KGHSH, LQKENI. The DNA of the CDR3 is TGTGCCAGCTTACCAAGGGACACCCACCCGGGGGACTATGGCTACACCTTC. It specifies CASLPRDTHPGDYGYTF.

The rearrangement links TRBV7-9 to TRBJ2-3; 13 nucleotides align to TRBD2. V trimming: 1 base; J trimming: 2 bases; junction bases outside the gene matches: 3. Germline CDR1 is SEHNR and CDR2 is FQNEAQ (reference sequence). This CDR3 spans 17 amino acids. The CDR3 here is CASSLVGLAGVTDTQYF. The DNA for the CDR3 is TGTGCCAGCAGCTTAGTCGGACTAGCGGGAGTCACAGATACGCAGTATTTT. The entire variable domain, with the rest obtained from reference TRBV7-9 and TRBJ2-3, is as follows: DTGVSQNPRHKITKRGQNVTFRCDPISEHNRLYWYRQTLGQGPEFLTYFQNEAQLEKSRLLSDRFSAERPKGSFSTLEIQRTEQGDSAMYLCASSLVGLAGVTDTQYFGPGTRLTVL.

The chain is built from TRBV13 and TRBJ2-1; 7 nucleotides match TRBD1. Germline V gene data show CDR1 as PRHDT and CDR2 as FYEKMQ (reference sequence). Trimming cost V 1 base and J 3 bases; bases outside gene matches: 3. This CDR3 region has 15 residues. The CDR3 nucleotides are TGTGCCAGCAGCTTAGAGGGACAGATCTACAATGAGCAGTTCTTC. Translating it yields CASSLEGQIYNEQFF. The variable domain in full, completed from reference TRBV13 and TRBJ2-1, reads AAGVIQSPRHLIKEKRETATLKCYPIPRHDTVYWYQQGPGQDPQFLISFYEKMQSDKGSIPDRFSAQQFSDYHSELNMSSLELGDSALYFCASSLEGQIYNEQFFGPGTRLTVL.

The V gene is TRBV5-6, the J gene TRBJ2-5; no definite D call. Germline V lookup: CDR1 SGHDT, CDR2 YYEEEE. Trimming left V 0 bases short and J 2 bases short, with 8 bases between. This CDR3 has 14 amino acids. The CDR3 here is CASSLVPEQETQYF. The CDR3 DNA reads as TGTGCCAGCAGCTTGGTTCCAGAACAAGAGACCCAGTACTTC.

The chain combines TRBV11-2 with TRBJ2-7, with D uncertain. The CDR3 loop spans 13 amino acids. The germline CDR1 and CDR2 sequences are SGHAT and FQNNGV. Trimming removed 5 bases from V and 5 bases from J, with 13 bases in between. CDR3 region: CASSRQVPHEQYF. Written as DNA, the CDR3 is TGTGCCAGCAGCCGCCAAGTACCCCACGAGCAGTACTTC.

The chain has TRBV28 and TRBJ1-2; possible D gene TRBD1, 6 bases. Germline values: CDR1 MDHEN, CDR2 SYDVKM. V shed 6 bases and J shed 4 bases, with 15 bases lying between them. This CDR3 has 14 residues. The CDR3 region is CASSPDSPLYGYTF. The CDR3 bases are TGTGCCAGCAGCCCGGACAGTCCTCTCTATGGCTACACCTTC.

The table lists this clone with a few counts. V is TRBV5-6 and J is TRBJ2-2; no definite D call. In germline, CDR1 is SGHDT, CDR2 YYEEEE. CDR3 size: 13 residues. V was clipped by 3 bases and J by 9 bases, with 12 bases between them. Here the CDR3 DNA reads TGTGCCAGCAGCTCTTTAACCGGGTGGGAGCTGTTTTTT. Protein: CASSSLTGWELFF.

The V call is TRBV11-3, the J call TRBJ2-1, with D possibly being TRBD1 (6 bases). The CDR3 has 15 amino acids. Between the trimmed V and J ends, which lost 5 bases and 8 bases, there was a span of 19 bases. From germline, CDR1 is SGHNT and CDR2 YENEEA. In nucleotides, the CDR3 is TGTGCCAGCAGCCTCGCAGGGGCCCGTCAAGATGAGCAGTTCTTC. It translates to CASSLAGARQDEQFF.

The chain combines TRBV4-1 with TRBJ2-3; 10 bases agree with TRBD2. In germline, CDR1 is MGHRA, CDR2 YSYEKL. Trimming at V came to 1 base and at J to 2 bases, leaving 15 bases not matched to a gene. The CDR3 covers 20 residues. CDR3 protein: CASSQVFPPLAGADTDTQYF. The CDR3 bases are TGCGCCAGCAGCCAAGTATTCCCCCCTCTAGCGGGAGCGGACACAGATACGCAGTATTTT.

The chain recombines TRBV18 with TRBJ1-2, with 8 bases lining up with TRBD1. V shed 5 bases, J shed 3 bases, and the junction held 5 bases outside the gene matches. The germline CDR1 and CDR2 sequences are KGHSH and LQKENI. This CDR3 has 14 residues. CDR3 nucleotides: TGTGCCAGCTCAAGGGGACAGGTTGACTATGGCTACACCTTC. It yields the protein CASSRGQVDYGYTF.

This chain connects TRBV19 to TRBJ1-1; D remains unclear. The CDR3 is made up of 16 amino acids. Germline V gene sequence: CDR1 LNHDA, CDR2 SQIVND (reference sequence). V lost 3 bases, J lost 4 bases, and 18 bases lay in between. CDR3: CASSISPTAVGTEAFF. In DNA form, the CDR3 reads TGTGCCAGTAGTATCTCCCCGACGGCGGTGGGCACTGAAGCTTTCTTT.

This chain connects TRBV27 to TRBJ2-1; D tentatively fits TRBD1 or TRBD2 (5 bases each). The CDR3 is 13 amino acids. The V end lost 3 bases, the J end lost 9 bases, and 12 bases lay between the germline ends. Germline CDR1 MNHEY, CDR2 SMNVEV (reference sequence). CDR3: CASSFEGRSEQFF. CDR3 sequence (DNA): TGTGCCAGCAGTTTTGAGGGACGGAGTGAGCAGTTCTTC.

This chain connects TRBV9 to TRBJ1-1; D uncertain. CDR3 size: 12 residues. V lost 3 bases to trimming and J lost 4 bases, with 7 bases between them. Germline CDR1 reads SGDLS; CDR2 reads YYNGEE. Written as DNA, the CDR3 is TGTGCCAGCAGCGAGGGTTCCACTGAAGCTTTCTTT. This translates into CASSEGSTEAFF. Variable domain in full (rest from reference TRBV9 and TRBJ1-1): DSGVTQTPKHLITATGQRVTLRCSPRSGDLSVYWYQQSLDQGLQFLIQYYNGEERAKGNILERFSAQQFPDLHSELNLSSLELGDSALYFCASSEGSTEAFFGQGTRLTVV.

The V and J genes are TRBV9 and TRBJ2-5; 7 positions match TRBD2. After removal of 0 bases from V and 5 bases from J, the junction contained 10 bases not matched to a gene. This CDR3 region has 16 residues. Germline lookup yields CDR1 SGDLS and CDR2 YYNGEE. CDR3 nucleotides: TGTGCCAGCAGCGTAGAAGACGCGGGAGTGGATGAGACCCAGTACTTC. Protein sequence: CASSVEDAGVDETQYF.

This chain connects TRBV5-4 to TRBJ2-7, with 14 bases lining up with TRBD2. V dropped 1 base and J dropped 3; count of bases not matched to a gene: 3. This CDR3 is 16 amino acids long. CDR1 SGHNT and CDR2 YYREEE come from the germline V gene (reference sequence). DNA for the CDR3: TGTGCCAGCAGCTTGCCAGGACTAGCGGGAGGCTACGAGCAGTACTTC. This translates into CASSLPGLAGGYEQYF.

J is TRBJ2-1 and V is TRBV20-1; D is undetermined. Germline V gene data show CDR1 as DFQATT and CDR2 as SNEGSKA (reference sequence). This CDR3 spans 11 amino acids. Trimming shortened V by 6 bases and J by 7 bases, and 10 bases separated the two germline ends. The CDR3 sequence is CSAVLKNEQFF. The CDR3 coding sequence is TGCAGTGCGGTACTGAAAAATGAGCAGTTCTTC.

The chain combines TRBV9 with TRBJ2-1; D not certain. Germline V gene data show CDR1 as SGDLS and CDR2 as YYNGEE. The CDR3 has 15 residues. Trimming shortened V by 0 bases and J by 9 bases, and 16 bases separated the two germline ends. In DNA form, the CDR3 reads TGTGCCAGCAGCGTAGGGGGATTAGAGGATTCTGAGCAGTTCTTC. This translates into CASSVGGLEDSEQFF.